This TCR beta chain was retrieved from a study of blood T cell repertoires in COVID-19. Overall study context: The United States, Italy and Spain supplied acute and convalescent COVID-19 samples. Sources were T cells, B-cell-depleted T cells, or PBMCs; the material itself was cDNA or gDNA.

The CDR3 has 15 amino acids. V was trimmed by 2 bases and J by 2 bases, leaving 10 bases between them. Germline lookup yields CDR1 MDHEN and CDR2 SYDVKM. In the original workflow: Researchers report that nucleated cell counts were estimated from reference gene primer amplification. Generated by immunoSEQ multiplex PCR, the TCRdb table keeps only in-frame clones and is missing some. V, J and clone size reflect that table, while D and trimming were determined from the DNA. The table has 280,000 or so clones, about 91% seen once. This receptor was identified in an older woman with acute or convalescent COVID-19. The J gene is TRBJ1-5, the V gene TRBV28, with D perhaps matching TRBD1 (6 bases). Sequencing used peripheral blood. CDR3 residues: CASSLRQARNQPQHF. CDR3 DNA: TGTGCCAGCAGTTTACGACAGGCTCGCAATCAGCCCCAGCATTTT.